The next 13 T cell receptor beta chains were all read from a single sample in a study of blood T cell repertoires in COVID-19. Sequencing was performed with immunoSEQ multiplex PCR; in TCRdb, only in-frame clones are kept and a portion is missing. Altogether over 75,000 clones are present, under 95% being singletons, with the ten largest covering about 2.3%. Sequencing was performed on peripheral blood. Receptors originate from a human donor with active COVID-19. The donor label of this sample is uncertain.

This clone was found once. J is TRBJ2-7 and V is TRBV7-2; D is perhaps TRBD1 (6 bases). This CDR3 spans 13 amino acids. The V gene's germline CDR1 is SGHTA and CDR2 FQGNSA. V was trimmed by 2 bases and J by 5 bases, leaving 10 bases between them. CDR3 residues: CASSLIWTDEQYF. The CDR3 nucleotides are TGTGCCAGCAGCTTAATCTGGACAGACGAGCAGTACTTC.

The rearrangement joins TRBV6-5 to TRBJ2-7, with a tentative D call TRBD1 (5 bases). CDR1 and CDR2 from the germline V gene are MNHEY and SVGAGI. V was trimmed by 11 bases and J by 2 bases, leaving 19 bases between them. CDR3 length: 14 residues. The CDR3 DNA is TGTGCCTCCGACCACGGGCAGGGCGCCTACGAGCAGTACTTC. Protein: CASDHGQGAYEQYF.

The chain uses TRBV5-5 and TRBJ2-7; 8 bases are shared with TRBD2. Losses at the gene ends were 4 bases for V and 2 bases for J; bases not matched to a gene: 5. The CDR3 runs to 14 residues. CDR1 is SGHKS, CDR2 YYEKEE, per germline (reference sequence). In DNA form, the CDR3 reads TGTGCCAGCAGCCCCCGGACTAGCCCCTACGAGCAGTACTTC. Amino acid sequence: CASSPRTSPYEQYF.

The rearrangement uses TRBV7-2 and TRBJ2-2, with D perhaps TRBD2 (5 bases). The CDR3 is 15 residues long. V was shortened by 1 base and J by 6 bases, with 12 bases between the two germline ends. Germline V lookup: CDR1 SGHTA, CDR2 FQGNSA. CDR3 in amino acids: CASSLGGAGSGELFF. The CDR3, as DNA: TGTGCCAGCAGCTTAGGGGGAGCCGGTTCCGGGGAGCTGTTTTTT.

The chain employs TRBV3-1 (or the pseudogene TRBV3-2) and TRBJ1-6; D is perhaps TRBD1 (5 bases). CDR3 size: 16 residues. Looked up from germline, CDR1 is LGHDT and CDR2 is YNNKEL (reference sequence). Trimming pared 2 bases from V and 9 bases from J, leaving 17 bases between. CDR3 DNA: TGTGCCAGCAGCCAACCTTCGGGTAGGGGAGGTTCACCCCTCCACTTT. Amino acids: CASSQPSGRGGSPLHF.

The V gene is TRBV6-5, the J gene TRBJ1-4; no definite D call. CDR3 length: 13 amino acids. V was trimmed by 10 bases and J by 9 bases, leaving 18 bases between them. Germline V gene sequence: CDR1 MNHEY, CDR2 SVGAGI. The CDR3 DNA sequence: TGTGCCACCCACCCAACGGGGTTGAAAAAACTGTTTTTT. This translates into CATHPTGLKKLFF.

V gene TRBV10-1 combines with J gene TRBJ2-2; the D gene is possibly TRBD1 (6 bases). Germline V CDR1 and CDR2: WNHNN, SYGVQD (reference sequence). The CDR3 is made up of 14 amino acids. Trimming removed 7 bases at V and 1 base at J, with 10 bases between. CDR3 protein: CASTGQMNTGELFF. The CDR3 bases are TGCGCCAGCACGGGACAAATGAACACCGGGGAGCTGTTTTTT.

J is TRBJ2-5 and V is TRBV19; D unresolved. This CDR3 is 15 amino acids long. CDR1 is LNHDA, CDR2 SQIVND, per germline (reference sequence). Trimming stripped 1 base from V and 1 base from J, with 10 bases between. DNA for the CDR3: TGTGCCAGTAGTATAGTAGGCGGAGCCCAAGAGACCCAGTACTTC. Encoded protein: CASSIVGGAQETQYF.

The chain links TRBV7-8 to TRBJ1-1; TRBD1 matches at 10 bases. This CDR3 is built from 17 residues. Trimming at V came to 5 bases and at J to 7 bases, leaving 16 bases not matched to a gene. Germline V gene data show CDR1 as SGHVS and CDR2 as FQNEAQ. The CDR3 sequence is CASSLYPGQGMRGEAFF. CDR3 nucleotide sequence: TGTGCCAGCAGCCTATACCCGGGACAGGGGATGAGGGGTGAAGCTTTCTTT.

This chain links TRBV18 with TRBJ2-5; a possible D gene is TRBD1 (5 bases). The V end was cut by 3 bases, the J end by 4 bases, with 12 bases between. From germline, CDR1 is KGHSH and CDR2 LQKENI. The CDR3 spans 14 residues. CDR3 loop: CASSPTQGRETQYF. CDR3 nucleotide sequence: TGTGCCAGCTCACCCACCCAGGGCCGAGAGACCCAGTACTTC.

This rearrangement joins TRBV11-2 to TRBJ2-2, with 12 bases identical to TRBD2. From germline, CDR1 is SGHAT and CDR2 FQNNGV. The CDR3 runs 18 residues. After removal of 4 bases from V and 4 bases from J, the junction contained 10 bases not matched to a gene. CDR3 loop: CASSSRTSGAGGTGELFF. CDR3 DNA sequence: TGTGCCAGCAGCTCTAGGACTAGCGGGGCGGGGGGCACCGGGGAGCTGTTTTTT.

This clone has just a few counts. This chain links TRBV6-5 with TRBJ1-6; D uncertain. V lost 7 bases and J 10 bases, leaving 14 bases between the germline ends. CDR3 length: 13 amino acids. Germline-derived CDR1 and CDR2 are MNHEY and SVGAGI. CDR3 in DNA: TGTGCCAGCATTTGGGCCGACGGATCACCCCTCCACTTT. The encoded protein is CASIWADGSPLHF.

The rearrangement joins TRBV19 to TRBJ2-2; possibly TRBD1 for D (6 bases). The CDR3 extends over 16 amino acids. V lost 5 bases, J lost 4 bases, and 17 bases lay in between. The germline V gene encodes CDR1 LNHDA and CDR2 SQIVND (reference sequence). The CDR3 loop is CASSSGIPGVTGELFF. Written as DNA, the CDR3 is TGTGCCAGTAGTTCCGGAATTCCAGGGGTCACCGGGGAGCTGTTTTTT.